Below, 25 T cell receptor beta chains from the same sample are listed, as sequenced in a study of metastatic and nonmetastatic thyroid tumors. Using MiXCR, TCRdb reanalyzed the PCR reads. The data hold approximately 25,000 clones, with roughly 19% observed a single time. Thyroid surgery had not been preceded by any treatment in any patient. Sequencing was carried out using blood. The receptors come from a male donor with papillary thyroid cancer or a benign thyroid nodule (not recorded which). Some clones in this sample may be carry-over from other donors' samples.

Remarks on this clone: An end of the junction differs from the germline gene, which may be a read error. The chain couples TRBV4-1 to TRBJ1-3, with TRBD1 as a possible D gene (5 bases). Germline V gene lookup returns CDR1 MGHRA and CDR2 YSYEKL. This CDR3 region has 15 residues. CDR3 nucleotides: TGCACCAGCAGCCAAGTACAGGTCTCTGGAAAAACCAAATATTTT. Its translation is CTSSQVQVSGKTKYF.

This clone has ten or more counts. The CDR3 loop is CASSLDGGTNQPQHF. As DNA, the CDR3 is TGCGCCAGCAGCTTGGATGGAGGGACGAATCAGCCCCAGCATTTT. The rearrangement joins TRBV5-1 to TRBJ1-5; possible D gene TRBD1, 5 bases. The germline V gene has CDR1 SGHRS and CDR2 YFSETQ. Trimming pared 0 bases from V and 4 bases from J, leaving 11 bases between. There are 15 residues in the CDR3.

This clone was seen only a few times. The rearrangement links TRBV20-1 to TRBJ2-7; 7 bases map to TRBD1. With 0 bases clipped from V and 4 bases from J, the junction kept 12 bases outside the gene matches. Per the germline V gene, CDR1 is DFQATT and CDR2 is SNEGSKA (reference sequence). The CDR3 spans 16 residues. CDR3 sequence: CSARDCRSRGTYEQYF. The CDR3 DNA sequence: TGCAGTGCTAGAGATTGTAGGTCCAGGGGGACGTACGAGCAGTACTTC.

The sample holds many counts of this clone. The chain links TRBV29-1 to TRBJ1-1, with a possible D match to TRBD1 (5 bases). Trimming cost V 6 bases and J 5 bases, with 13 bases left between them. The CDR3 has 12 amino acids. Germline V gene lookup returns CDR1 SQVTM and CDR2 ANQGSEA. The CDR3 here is CSVGGLRTEAFF. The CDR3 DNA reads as TGCAGCGTCGGGGGTCTTCGGACTGAAGCTTTCTTT.

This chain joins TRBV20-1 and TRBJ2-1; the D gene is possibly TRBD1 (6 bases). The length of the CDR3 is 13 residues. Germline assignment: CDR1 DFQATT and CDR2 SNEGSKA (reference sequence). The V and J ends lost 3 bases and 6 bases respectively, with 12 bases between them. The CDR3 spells CSASTGTLNEQFF. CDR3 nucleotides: TGCAGTGCTAGTACAGGGACCCTCAATGAGCAGTTCTTC.

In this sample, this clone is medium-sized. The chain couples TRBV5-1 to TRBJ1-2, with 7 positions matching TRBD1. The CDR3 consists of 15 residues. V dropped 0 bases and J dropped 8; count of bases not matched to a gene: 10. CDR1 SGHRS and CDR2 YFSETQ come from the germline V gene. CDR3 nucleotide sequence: TGCGCCAGCAGCTTGGGTACAGGGGCGGTGGAAGGCTACACCTTC. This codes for CASSLGTGAVEGYTF.

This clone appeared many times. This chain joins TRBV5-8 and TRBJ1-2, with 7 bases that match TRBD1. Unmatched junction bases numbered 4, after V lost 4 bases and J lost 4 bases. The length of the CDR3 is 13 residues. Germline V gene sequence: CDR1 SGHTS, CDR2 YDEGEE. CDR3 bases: TGTGCCAGCAGCGAGGGACAGCGCTATGGCTACACCTTC. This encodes CASSEGQRYGYTF.

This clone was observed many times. The CDR3 DNA is TGTGCCAGCAGTCCGGCCTTTGGGGCCGCGGGTGGGGAGCTGTTTTTT. Translating gives CASSPAFGAAGGELFF. The chain uses TRBV27 and TRBJ2-2, with D possibly called TRBD1 or TRBD2 (5 bases each). V shed 5 bases and J shed 8 bases, with 21 bases lying between them. Germline CDR1 and CDR2: MNHEY and SMNVEV (reference sequence). This CDR3 is built from 16 residues.

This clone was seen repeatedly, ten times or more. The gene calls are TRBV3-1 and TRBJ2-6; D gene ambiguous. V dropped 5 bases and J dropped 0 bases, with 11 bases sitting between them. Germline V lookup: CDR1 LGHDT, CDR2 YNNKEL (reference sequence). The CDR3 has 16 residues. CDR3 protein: CASSYSSLSGANVLTF. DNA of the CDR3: TGTGCCAGCAGCTATAGCAGTCTCTCTGGGGCCAACGTCCTGACTTTC.

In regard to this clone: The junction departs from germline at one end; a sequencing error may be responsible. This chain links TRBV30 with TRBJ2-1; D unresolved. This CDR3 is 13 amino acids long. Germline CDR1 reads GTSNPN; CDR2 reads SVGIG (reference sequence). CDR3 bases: TGTGCCTGGAATGGTGTGCAGGTGAATGGGCAGTTCTTC. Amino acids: CAWNGVQVNGQFF.

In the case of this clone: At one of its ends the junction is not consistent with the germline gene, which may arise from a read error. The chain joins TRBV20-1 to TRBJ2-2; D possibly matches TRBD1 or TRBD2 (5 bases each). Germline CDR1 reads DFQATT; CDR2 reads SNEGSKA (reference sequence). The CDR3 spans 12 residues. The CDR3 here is CSASGRTRDLFF. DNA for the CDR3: TGCAGTGCTAGTGGCCGTACCCGGGACCTGTTTTTT.

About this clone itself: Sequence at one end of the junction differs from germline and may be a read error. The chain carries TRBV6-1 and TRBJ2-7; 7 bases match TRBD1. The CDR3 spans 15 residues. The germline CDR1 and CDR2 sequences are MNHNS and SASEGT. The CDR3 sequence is CASSRDRVISYEQYF. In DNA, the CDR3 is TGCGCCAGCAGTAGAGACAGGGTCATTAGCTACGAGCAGTACTTC.

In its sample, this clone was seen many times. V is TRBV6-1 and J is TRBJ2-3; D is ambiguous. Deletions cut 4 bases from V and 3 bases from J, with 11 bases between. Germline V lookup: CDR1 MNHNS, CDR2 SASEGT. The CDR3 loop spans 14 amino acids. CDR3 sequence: CASSAMAATDTQYF. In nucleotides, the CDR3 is TGTGCCAGCAGTGCAATGGCTGCAACAGATACGCAGTATTTT.

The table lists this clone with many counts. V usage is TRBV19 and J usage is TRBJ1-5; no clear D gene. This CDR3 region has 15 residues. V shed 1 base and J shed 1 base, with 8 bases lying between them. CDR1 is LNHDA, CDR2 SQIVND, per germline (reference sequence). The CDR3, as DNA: TGTGCCAGTAGTATAGTCAGGACGAGCAATCAGCCCCAGCATTTT. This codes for CASSIVRTSNQPQHF.

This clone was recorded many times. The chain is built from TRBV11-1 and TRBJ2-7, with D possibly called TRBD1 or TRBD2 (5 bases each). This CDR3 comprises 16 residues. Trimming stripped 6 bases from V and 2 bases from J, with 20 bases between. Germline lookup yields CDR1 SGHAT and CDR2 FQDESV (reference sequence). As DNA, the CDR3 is TGTGCCAGCAGGTTAAATCAGGGAGACCTACCCTACGAGCAGTACTTC. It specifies CASRLNQGDLPYEQYF.

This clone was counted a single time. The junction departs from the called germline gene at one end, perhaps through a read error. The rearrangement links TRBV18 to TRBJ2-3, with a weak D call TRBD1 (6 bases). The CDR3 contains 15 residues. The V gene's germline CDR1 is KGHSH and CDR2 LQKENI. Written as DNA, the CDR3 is TGTGCGAGCTCACCACGAACAGGGAGCACAGATAGGCAGTATTTT. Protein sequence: CASSPRTGSTDRQYF.

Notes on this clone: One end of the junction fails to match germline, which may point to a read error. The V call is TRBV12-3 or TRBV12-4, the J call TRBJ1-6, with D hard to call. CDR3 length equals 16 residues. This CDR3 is CASSEREGSYNSPLHF. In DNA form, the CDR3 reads TGTGCCAGCAGTGAGCGTGAGGGCTCCTATAATTCACCGCTCCACTTT.

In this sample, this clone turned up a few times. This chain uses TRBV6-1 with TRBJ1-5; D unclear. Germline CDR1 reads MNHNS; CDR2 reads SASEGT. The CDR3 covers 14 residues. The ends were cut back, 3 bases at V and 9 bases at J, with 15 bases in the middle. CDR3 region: CASSEKDGALPQHF. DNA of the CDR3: TGTGCCAGCAGTGAGAAAGACGGAGCCTTGCCCCAGCATTTT.

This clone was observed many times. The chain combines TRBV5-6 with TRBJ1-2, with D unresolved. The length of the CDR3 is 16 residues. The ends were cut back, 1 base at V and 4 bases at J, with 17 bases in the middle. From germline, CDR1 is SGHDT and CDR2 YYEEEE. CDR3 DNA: TGTGCCAGCAGCTTGTTGGGCGACACCGTTCCCTATGGCTACACCTTC. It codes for CASSLLGDTVPYGYTF.

The CDR3 nucleotides read TGTGCCAGCAGCGTCGCAATCTTTAGATGGGGGTTTAGTGATGAGCAGTTCTTC. Protein sequence: CASSVAIFRWGFSDEQFF. The rearrangement joins TRBV2 to TRBJ2-1; the D gene could be TRBD1 or TRBD2 (5 bases each). Trimming took off 6 bases at V and 8 bases at J, with 29 bases between the two ends. This CDR3 has 18 amino acids. The germline gives CDR1 SNHLY, CDR2 FYNNEI.

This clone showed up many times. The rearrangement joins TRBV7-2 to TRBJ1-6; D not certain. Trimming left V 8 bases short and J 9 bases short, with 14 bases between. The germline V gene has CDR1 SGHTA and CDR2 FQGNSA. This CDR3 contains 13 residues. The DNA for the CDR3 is TGTGCCAGCTCCGAGACAAAGGGTTCACCCCTCCACTTT. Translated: CASSETKGSPLHF.

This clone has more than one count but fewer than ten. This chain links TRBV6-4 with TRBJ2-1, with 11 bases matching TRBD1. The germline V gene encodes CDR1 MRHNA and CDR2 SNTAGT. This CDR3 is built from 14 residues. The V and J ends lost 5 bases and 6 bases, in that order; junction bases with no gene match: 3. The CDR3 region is CASSSGTGGNEQFF. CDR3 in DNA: TGTGCCAGCAGTTCCGGGACAGGGGGCAATGAGCAGTTCTTC.

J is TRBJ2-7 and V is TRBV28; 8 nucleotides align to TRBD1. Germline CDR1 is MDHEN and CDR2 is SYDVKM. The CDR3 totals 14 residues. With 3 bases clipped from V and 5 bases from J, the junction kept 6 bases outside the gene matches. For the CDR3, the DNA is TGTGCCAGCAGTTTGCCGGGACAGGTCCACGAGCAGTACTTC. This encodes CASSLPGQVHEQYF.

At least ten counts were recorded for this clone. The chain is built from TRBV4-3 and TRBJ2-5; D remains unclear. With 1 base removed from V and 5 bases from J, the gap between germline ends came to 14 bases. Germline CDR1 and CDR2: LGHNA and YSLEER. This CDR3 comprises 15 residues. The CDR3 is CASSQGGSFHETQYF. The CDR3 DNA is TGCGCCAGCAGCCAAGGTGGAAGCTTTCACGAGACCCAGTACTTC.

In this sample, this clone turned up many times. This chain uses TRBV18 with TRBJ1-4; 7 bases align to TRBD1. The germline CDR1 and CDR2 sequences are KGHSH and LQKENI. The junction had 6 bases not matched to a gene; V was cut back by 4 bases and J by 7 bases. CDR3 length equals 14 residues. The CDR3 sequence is CASSQDRLGEKLFF. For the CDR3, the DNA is TGTGCCAGCTCACAGGACAGGTTGGGTGAAAAACTGTTTTTT.